This T cell receptor beta chain stems from a study of OX40 agonist ivuxolimab in advanced cancers. Study information: Across the patients, intravenous ivuxolimab was delivered every 2 weeks at 0.01 to 10 mg/kg.

Assay: immunoSEQ multiplex PCR; the TCRdb copy retains only in-frame clones and omits some. The sample holds about 45,000 clones, about 93% seen once. About this clone itself: Its antigen is currently unknown.

Trimming cost V 2 bases and J 2 bases; bases outside gene matches: 5. CDR1 and CDR2 from the germline V gene are SGHTA and FQGTGA. CDR3 length: 16 residues. Study conclusions and caveats: CD4+ and CD8+ blood T cells expanded clonally by week 6 at 0.1 to 3.0 mg/kg. Fewer expanded clones were found on average in CD4+ than in CD8+ T cells.

The sample was CD4+ or CD8+ T cells sorted from blood, taken in a trial of the OX40 agonist ivuxolimab. The clonotype comes from an adult with an advanced solid tumor such as melanoma, head and neck, liver or kidney cancer. The chain combines TRBV7-3 with TRBJ2-2; 7 positions agree with TRBD1. The CDR3 DNA reads as TGTGCCAGCAGCTTACGTTGGACAGGAAACACCGGGGAGCTGTTTTTT. This sequence encodes CASSLRWTGNTGELFF.